A single T cell receptor (beta chain) is shown here with its context. These data are taken from a study of blood T cell repertoires in COVID-19. The wider study: Acute and convalescent COVID-19 specimens originated in the United States, Italy and Spain. PBMCs, B-cell-depleted T cells, or T cells were the source of the cDNA or gDNA that made up the material.

Per the authors' pipeline: From reference gene primer amplification, estimates of nucleated cell counts were derived. Generated by immunoSEQ multiplex PCR, the TCRdb table keeps only in-frame clones and is missing some. The V and J calls and clone size come from that table; D and trimming were worked out from the DNA. The sample holds 160,000 or so clones; around 80% are singletons and the top ten take roughly 18%. The sequence was obtained from a woman of 80 years or more with acute or convalescent COVID-19. The sequenced sample was peripheral blood.

The CDR3 here is CASSLAVGRSYNEQFF. The DNA of the CDR3 is TGTGCCAGCAGCTTAGCGGTGGGGCGCTCCTACAATGAGCAGTTCTTC. The chain links TRBV7-2 to TRBJ2-1, with D possibly matching TRBD1 (5 bases). The CDR3 spans 16 residues. Germline CDR1 SGHTA, CDR2 FQGNSA. Deletions cut 0 bases from V and 0 bases from J, with 9 bases between.